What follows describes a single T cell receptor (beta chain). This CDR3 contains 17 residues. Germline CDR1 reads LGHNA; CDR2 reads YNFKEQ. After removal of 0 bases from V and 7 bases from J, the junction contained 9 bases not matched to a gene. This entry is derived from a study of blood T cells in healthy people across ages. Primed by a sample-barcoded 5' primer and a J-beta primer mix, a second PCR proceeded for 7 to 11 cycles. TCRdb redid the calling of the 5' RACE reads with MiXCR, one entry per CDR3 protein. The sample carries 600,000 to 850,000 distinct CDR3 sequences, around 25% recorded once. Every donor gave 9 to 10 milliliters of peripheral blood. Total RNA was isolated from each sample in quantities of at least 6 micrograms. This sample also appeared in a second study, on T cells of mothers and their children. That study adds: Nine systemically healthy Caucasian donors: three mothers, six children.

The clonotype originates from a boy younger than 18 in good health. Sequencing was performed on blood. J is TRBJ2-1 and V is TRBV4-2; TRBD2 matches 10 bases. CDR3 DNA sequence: TGTGCCAGCAGCCAAGATAATAGCGGGGGGTTTATAAATGAGCAGTTCTTC. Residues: CASSQDNSGGFINEQFF.